The clone carrying this TCR beta chain appeared once. Profiling relied on immunoSEQ multiplex PCR, and the TCRdb table lists in-frame clones only, not all of them. The sample carries approximately 300,000 clones, roughly 85% recorded once. The sample is drawn from a study of cytotoxic CD8 clonotypes in ibrutinib-treated CLL. The germline V gene encodes CDR1 MRHNA and CDR2 SNTAGT. The CDR3 length is 14 residues. V was pared by 7 bases and J by 3 bases, with 15 bases between. Specimen: PBMCs, collected before ibrutinib treatment. This clonotype was sampled from a human donor with chronic lymphocytic leukemia. The chain has TRBV6-4 and TRBJ1-2; perhaps TRBD1 as D (5 bases). The CDR3 protein is CASTTGREDYGYTF. The CDR3 DNA follows: TGTGCCAGCACCACGGGCAGGGAAGACTATGGCTACACCTTC.